Reported below is one T cell receptor (beta chain). This entry is derived from a study of CXCR3-negative and CXCR3-positive naive CD8 T cells. Researchers prepared the TRB cDNA libraries using 5' RACE with UMI labels. No DNA is given; TCRdb re-called the 5' RACE reads and lists each CDR3 protein once. There are tens of thousands of distinct CDR3 sequences in the sample, with around 1.9% held by the top ten. Germline assignment: CDR1 SQVTM and CDR2 ANQGSEA. The CDR3 totals 14 residues. Specimen: naive CXCR3- CD8+ T cells from blood. Specified subset: CD45RO-CCR7+CD27+CD95- naive CD8+ T cells lacking CXCR3 (TNR3-). The rearrangement links TRBV29-1 to TRBJ2-4; TCRdb's D call, TRBD1, is unchecked because there is no DNA. This receptor was identified in a human donor in good health. Some clones in this sample may be carry-over from other donors' samples. CDR3 sequence reads: CSVEGRGAKNIQYF.